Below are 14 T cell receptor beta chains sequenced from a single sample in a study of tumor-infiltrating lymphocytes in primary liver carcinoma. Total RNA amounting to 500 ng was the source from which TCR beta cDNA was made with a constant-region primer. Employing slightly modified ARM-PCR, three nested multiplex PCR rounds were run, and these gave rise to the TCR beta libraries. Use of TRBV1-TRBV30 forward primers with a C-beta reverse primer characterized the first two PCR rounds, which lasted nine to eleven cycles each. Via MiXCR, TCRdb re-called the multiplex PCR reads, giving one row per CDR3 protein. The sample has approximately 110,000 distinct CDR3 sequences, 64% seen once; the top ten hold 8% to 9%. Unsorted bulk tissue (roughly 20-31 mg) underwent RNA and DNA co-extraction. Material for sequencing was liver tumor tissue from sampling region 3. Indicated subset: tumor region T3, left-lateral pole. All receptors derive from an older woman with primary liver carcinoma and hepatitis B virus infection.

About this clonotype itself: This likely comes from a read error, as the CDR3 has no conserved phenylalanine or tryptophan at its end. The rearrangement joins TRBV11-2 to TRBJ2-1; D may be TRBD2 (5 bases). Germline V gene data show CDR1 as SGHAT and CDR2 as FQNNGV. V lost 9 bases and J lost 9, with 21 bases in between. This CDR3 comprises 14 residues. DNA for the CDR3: TGTGCCAGTAGTCCGGACTCGAGGTATAGTGAGCAGTTCCTC. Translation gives CASSPDSRYSEQFL.

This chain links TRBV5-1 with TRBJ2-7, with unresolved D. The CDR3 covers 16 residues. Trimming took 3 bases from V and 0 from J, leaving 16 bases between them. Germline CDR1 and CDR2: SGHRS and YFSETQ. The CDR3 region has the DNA TGCGCCAGCAGCTCGACCCTTTCTACGCGCTCCTACGAGCAGTACTTC. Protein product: CASSSTLSTRSYEQYF.

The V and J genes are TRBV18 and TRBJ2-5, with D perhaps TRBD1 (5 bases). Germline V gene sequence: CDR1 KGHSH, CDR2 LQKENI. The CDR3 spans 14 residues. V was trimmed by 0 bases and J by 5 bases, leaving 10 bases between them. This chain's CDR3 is CASSPPQGRETQYF. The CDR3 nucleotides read TGTGCCAGCTCACCACCCCAGGGCCGGGAGACCCAGTACTTC.

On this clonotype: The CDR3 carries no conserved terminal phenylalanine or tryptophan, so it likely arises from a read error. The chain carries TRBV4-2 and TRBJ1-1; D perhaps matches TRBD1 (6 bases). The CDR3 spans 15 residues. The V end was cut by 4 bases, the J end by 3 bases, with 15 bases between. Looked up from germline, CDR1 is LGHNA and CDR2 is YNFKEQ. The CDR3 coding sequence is TGTGCCAGCAGCCCTGGAGGGGGGCGGTACACTGAAGCTTTCTGT. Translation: CASSPGGGRYTEAFC.

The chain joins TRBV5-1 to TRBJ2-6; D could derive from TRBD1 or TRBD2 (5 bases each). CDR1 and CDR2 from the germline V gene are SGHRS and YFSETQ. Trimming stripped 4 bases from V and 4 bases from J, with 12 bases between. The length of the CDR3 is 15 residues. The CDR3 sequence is CASSIGDVGANVLTF. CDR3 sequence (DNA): TGCGCCAGCAGCATCGGGGACGTCGGGGCCAACGTCCTGACTTTC. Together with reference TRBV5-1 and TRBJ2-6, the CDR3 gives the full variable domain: KAGVTQTPRYLIKTRGQQVTLSCSPISGHRSVSWYQQTPGQGLQFLFEYFSETQRNKGNFPGRFSGRQFSNSRSEMNVSTLELGDSALYLCASSIGDVGANVLTFGAGSRLTVL.

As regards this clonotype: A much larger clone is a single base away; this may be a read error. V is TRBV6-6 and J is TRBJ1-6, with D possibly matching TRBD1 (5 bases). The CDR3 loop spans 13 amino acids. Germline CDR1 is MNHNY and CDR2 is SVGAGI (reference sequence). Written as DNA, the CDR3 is TGTGCCATCAGTCCCCTGGGGGATTCACCCCTCCACTTT. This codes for CAISPLGDSPLHF.

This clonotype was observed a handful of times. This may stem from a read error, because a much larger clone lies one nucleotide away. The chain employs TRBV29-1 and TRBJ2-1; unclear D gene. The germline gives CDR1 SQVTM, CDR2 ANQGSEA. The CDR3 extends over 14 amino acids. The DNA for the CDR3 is TGCGGCGTTGCAGCTGGGGTGTCCCTCAATGAGCAGTTCTTC. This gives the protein CGVAAGVSLNEQFF.

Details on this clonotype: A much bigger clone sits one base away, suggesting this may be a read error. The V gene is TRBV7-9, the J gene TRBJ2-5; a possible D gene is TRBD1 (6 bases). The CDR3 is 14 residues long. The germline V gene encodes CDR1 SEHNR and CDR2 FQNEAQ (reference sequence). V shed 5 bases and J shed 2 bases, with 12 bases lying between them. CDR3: CASSPDRSQETQYF. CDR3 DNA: TGTGCCAGCAGCCCCGACAGGAGTCAAGAGACCCAGTACTTC.

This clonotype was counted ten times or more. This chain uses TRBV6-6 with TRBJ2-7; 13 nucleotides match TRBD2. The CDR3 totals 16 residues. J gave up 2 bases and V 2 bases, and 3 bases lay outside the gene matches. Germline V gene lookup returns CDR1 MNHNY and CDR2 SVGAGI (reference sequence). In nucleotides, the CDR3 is TGTGCCAGCAGTTACATACTAGCGGGAGGGCCCTACGAGCAGTACTTC. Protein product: CASSYILAGGPYEQYF.

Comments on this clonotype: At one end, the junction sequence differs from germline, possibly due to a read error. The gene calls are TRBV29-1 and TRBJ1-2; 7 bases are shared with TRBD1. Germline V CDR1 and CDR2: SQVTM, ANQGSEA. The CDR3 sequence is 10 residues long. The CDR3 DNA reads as TGCAGCGCCCAGGACAGGCATAAATTCTTC. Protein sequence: CSAQDRHKFF.

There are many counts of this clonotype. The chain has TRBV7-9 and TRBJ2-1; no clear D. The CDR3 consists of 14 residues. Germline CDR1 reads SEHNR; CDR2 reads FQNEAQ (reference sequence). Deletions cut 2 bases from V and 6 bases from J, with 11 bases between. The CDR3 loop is CASSLNGRSNEQFF. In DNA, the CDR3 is TGTGCCAGCAGCTTAAACGGACGGTCCAATGAGCAGTTCTTC.

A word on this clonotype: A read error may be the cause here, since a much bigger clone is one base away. CDR3 sequence: CASGRAAGGDQYF. CDR3 DNA: TGTGCCAGCGGCCGAGCCGCGGGAGGCGACCAGTACTTC. The V and J genes are TRBV5-4 and TRBJ2-7; 8 bases align to TRBD2. Per germline, CDR1 SGHNT and CDR2 YYREEE (reference sequence). Germline trimming cut 7 bases from V and 10 bases from J; bases unmatched to any gene: 13. The CDR3 is made up of 13 amino acids.

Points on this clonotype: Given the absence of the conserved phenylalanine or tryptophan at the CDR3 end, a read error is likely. CDR3 residues: CSAHGSAAGGGRTQYS. CDR3 coding DNA: TGCAGCGCCCACGGATCCGCGGCGGGAGGTGGCCGTACGCAGTATTCT. J is TRBJ2-3 and V is TRBV29-1; the match to TRBD2 covers 8 bases. V was pared by 7 bases and J by 8 bases, with 20 bases of the junction left unmatched. The CDR3 totals 16 residues. Per the germline V gene, CDR1 is SQVTM and CDR2 is ANQGSEA.

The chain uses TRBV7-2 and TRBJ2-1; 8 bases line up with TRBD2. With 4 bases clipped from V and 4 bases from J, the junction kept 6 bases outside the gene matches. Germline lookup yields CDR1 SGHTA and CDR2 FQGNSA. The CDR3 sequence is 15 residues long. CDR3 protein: CASSSSGRPYNEQFF. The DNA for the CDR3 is TGTGCCAGCAGCTCCAGCGGGAGACCTTACAATGAGCAGTTCTTC.